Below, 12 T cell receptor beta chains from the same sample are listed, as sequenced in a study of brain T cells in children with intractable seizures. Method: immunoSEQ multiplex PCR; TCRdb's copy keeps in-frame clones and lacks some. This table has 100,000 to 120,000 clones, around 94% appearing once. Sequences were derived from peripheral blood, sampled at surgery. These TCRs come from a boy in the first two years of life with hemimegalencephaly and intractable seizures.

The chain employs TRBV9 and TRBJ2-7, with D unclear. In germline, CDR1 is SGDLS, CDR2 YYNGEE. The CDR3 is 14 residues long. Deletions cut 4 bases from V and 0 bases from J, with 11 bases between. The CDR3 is CASSPPVNSYEQYF. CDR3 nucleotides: TGTGCCAGCAGCCCCCCAGTAAACTCCTACGAGCAGTACTTC.

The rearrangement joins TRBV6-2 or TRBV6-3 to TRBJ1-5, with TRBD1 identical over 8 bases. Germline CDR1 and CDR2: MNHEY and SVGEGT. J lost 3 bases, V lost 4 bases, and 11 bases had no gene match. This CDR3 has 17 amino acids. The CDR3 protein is CASSWTRTGPFNQPQHF. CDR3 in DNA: TGTGCCAGCAGTTGGACTCGGACAGGGCCATTCAATCAGCCCCAGCATTTT.

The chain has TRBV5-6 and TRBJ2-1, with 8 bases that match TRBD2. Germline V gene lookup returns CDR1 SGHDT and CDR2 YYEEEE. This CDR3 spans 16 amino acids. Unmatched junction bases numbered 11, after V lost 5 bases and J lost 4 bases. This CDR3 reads CASSPQREQGYNEQFF. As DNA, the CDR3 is TGTGCCAGCAGTCCACAGCGGGAGCAGGGGTACAATGAGCAGTTCTTC.

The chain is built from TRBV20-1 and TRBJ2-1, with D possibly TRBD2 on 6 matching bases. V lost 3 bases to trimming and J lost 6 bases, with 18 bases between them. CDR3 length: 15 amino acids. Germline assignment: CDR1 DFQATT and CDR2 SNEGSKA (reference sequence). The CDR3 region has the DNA TGCAGTGCTAGTTCGATGGAACTAGCCCTCAATGAGCAGTTCTTC. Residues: CSASSMELALNEQFF.

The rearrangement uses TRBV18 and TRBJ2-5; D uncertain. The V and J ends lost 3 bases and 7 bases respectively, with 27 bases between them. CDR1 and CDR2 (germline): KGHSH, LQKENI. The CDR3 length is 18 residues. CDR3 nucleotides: TGTGCCAGCTCACCCACTGGTCCCGGCCATGGCCTTATAGGGACCCAGTACTTC. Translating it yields CASSPTGPGHGLIGTQYF.

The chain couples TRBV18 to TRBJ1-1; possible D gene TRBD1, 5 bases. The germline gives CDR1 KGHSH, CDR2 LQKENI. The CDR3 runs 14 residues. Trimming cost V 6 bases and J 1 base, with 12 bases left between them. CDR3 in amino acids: CASSLQEWNTEAFF. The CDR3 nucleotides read TGTGCCAGCTCCCTACAGGAATGGAACACTGAAGCTTTCTTT.

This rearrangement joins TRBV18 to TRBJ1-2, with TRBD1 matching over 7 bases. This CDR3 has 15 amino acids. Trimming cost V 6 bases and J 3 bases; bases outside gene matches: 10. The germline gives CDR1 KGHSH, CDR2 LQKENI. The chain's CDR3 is CASSPWGQRDYGYTF. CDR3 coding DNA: TGTGCCAGCTCCCCCTGGGGACAGCGGGACTATGGCTACACCTTC.

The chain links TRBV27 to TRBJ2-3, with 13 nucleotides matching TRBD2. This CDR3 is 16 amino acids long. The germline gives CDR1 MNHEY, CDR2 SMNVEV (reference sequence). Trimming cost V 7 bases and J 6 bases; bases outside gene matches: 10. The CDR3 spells CASTELGLAGMDTQYF. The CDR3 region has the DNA TGTGCCAGCACAGAGTTGGGACTAGCGGGAATGGATACGCAGTATTTT.

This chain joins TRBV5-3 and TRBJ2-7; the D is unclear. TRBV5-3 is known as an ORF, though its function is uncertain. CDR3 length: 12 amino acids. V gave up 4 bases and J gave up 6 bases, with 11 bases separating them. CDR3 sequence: CARSPPGREQYF. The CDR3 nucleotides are TGTGCCAGAAGCCCTCCGGGTCGCGAGCAGTACTTC.

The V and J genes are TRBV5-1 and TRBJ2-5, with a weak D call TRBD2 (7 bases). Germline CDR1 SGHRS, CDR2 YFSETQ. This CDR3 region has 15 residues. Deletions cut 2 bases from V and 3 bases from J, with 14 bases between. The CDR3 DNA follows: TGCGCCAGCAGCTTCCGGGGGGCGAGGAAAGAGACCCAGTACTTC. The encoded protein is CASSFRGARKETQYF.

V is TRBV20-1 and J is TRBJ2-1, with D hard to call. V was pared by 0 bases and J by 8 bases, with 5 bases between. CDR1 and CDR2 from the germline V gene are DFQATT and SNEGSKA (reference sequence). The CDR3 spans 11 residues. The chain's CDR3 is CSARDIDEQFF. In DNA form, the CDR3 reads TGCAGTGCTAGAGATATCGATGAGCAGTTCTTC.

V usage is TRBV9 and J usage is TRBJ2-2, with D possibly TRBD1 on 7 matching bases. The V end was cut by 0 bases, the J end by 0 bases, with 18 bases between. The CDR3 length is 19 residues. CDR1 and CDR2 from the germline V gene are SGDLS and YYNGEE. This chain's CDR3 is CASSVGQGLAGPNTGELFF. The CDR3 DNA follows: TGTGCCAGCAGCGTAGGACAGGGATTGGCGGGGCCGAACACCGGGGAGCTGTTTTTT.